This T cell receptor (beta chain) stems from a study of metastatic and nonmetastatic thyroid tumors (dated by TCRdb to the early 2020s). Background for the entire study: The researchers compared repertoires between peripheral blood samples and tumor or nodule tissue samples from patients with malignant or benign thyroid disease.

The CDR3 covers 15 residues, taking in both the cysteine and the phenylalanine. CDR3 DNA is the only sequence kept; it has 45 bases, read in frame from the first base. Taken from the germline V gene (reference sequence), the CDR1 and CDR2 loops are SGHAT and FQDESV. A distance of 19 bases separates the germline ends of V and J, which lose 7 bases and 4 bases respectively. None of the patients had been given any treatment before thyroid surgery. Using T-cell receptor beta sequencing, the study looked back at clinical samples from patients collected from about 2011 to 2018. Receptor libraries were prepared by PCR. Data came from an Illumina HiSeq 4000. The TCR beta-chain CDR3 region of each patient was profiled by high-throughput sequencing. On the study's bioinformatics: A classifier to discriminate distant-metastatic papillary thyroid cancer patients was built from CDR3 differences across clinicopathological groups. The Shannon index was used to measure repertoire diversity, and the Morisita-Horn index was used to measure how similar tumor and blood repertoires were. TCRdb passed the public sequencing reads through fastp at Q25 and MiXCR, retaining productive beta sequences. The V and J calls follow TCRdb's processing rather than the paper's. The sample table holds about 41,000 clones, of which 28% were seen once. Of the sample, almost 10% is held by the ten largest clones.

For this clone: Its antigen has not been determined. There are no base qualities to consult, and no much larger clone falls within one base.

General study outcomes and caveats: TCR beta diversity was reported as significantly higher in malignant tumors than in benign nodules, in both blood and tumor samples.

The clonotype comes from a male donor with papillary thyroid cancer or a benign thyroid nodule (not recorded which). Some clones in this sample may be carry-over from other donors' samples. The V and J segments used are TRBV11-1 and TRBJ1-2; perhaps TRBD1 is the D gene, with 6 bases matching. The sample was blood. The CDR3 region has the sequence CASIRDRSPGYGYTF. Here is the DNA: TGTGCCAGCATCCGTGACAGGTCGCCTGGCTATGGCTACACCTTC.